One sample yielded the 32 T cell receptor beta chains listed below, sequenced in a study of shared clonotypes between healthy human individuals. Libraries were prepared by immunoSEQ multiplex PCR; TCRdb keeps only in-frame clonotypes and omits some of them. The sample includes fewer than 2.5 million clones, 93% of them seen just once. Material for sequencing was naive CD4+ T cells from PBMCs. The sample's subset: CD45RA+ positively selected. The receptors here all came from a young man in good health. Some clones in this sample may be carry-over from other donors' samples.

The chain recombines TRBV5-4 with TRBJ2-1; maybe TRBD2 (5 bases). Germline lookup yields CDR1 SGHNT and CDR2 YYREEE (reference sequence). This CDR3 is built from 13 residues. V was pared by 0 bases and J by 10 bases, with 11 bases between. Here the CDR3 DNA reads TGTGCCAGCAGCTTGGAGCCGGGCGGGGAGCAGTTCTTC. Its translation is CASSLEPGGEQFF.

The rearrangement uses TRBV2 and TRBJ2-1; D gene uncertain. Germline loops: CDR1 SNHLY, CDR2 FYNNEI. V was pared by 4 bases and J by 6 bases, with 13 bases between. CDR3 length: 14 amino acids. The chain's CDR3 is CASSGTGRSNEQFF. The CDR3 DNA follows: TGTGCCAGCAGTGGAACTGGACGGTCCAATGAGCAGTTCTTC.

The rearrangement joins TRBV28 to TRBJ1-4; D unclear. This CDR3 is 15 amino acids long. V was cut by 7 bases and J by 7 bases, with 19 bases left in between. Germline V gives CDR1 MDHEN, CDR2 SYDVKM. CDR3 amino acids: CASTTKAVPIEKLFF. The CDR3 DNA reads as TGTGCCAGCACCACGAAGGCCGTCCCGATTGAAAAACTGTTTTTT.

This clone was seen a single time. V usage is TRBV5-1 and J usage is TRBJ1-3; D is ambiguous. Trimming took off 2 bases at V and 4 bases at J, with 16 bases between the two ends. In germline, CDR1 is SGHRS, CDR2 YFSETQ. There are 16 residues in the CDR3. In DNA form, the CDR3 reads TGCGCCAGCAGCTTTTGGATGCAGACCCCAGGAAACACCATATATTTT. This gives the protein CASSFWMQTPGNTIYF. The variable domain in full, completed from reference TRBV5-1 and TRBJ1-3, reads KAGVTQTPRYLIKTRGQQVTLSCSPISGHRSVSWYQQTPGQGLQFLFEYFSETQRNKGNFPGRFSGRQFSNSRSEMNVSTLELGDSALYLCASSFWMQTPGNTIYFGEGSWLTVV.

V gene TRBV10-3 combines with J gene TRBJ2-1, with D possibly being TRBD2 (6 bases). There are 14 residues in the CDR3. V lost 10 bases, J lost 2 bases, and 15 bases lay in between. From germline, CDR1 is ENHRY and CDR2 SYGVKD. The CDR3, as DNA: TGTGCCACCCTAGCGAGGGAAGCCTACAATGAGCAGTTCTTC. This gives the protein CATLAREAYNEQFF.

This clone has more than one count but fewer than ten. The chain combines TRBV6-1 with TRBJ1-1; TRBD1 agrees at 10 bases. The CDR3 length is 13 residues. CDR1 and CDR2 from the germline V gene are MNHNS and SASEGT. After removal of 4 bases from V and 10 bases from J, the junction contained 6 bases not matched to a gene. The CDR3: CASSGRQGARAFF. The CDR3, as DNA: TGTGCCAGCAGTGGAAGACAGGGGGCAAGAGCTTTCTTT.

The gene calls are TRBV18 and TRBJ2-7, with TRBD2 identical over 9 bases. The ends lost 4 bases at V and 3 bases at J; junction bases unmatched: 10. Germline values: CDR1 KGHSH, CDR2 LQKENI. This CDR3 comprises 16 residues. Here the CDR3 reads CASSRGPAGGDYEQYF. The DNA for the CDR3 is TGTGCCAGCTCACGGGGCCCAGCGGGAGGTGACTACGAGCAGTACTTC.

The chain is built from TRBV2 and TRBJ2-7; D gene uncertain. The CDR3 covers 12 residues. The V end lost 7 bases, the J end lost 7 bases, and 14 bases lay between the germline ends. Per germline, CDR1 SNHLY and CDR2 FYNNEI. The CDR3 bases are TGTGCCAGCAACTTAATAATGGATGAGCAGTACTTC. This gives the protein CASNLIMDEQYF.

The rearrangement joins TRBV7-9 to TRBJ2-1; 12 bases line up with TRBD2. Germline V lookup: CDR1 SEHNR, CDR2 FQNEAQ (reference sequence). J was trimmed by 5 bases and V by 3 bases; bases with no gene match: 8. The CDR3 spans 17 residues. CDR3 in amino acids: CASSFTGLAGINNEQFF. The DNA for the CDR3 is TGTGCCAGCAGCTTTACGGGACTAGCGGGTATTAACAATGAGCAGTTCTTC.

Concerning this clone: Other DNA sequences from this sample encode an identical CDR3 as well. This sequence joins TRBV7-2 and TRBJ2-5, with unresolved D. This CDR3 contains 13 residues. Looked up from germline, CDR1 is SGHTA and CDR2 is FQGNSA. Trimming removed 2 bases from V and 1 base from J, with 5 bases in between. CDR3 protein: CASSLRSQETQYF. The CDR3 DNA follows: TGTGCCAGCAGCTTACGTTCCCAAGAGACCCAGTACTTC.

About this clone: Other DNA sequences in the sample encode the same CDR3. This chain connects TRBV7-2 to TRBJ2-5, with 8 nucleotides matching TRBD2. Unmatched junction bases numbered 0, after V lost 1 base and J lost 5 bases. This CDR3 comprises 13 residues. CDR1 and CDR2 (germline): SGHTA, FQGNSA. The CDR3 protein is CASSLERGETQYF. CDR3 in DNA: TGTGCCAGCAGCTTAGAGCGGGGGGAGACCCAGTACTTC.

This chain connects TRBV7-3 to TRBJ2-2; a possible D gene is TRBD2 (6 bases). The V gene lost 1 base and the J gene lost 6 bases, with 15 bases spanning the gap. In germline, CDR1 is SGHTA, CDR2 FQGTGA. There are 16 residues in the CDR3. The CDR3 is CASSLNLAHVPGELFF. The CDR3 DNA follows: TGTGCCAGCAGCTTAAACCTAGCGCACGTCCCCGGGGAGCTGTTTTTT.

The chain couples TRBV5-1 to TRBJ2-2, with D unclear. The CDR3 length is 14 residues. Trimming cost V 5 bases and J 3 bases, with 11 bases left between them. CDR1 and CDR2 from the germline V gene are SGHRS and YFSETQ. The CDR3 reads CASSLIPDTGELFF. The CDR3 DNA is TGCGCCAGCAGTCTCATCCCTGACACCGGGGAGCTGTTTTTT.

The CDR3 region is CASSPGQGFEAFF. CDR3 nucleotides: TGTGCCAGCTCACCCGGTCAAGGGTTCGAAGCTTTCTTT. V and J are TRBV18 and TRBJ1-1; D unresolved. Germline CDR1 and CDR2: KGHSH and LQKENI. The V end was cut by 3 bases, the J end by 8 bases, with 13 bases between. This CDR3 region has 13 residues.

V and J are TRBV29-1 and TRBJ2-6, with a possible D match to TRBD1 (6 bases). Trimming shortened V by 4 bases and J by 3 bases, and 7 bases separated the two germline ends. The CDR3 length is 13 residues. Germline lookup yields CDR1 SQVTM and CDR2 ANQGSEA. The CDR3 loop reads CSVAGVGANVLTF. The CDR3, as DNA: TGCAGCGTTGCAGGGGTTGGGGCCAACGTCCTGACTTTC.

In DNA form, the CDR3 reads TGCGCCAGCAGCTTGTCCCTTCTTAGCTCTGGAAACACCATATATTTT. Translated: CASSLSLLSSGNTIYF. The J gene is TRBJ1-3, the V gene TRBV5-1; D is uncertain. V lost 1 base and J 0 bases, leaving 11 bases between the germline ends. Germline CDR1 SGHRS, CDR2 YFSETQ. There are 16 residues in the CDR3.

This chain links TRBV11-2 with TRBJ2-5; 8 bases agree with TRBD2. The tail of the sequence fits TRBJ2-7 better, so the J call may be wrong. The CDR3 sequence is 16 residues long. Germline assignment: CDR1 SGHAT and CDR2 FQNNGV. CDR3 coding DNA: TGTGCCAGCAGCGCTAAAGGTCCGGGAGGGCCCTACGAGCAGTACTTC. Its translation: CASSAKGPGGPYEQYF.

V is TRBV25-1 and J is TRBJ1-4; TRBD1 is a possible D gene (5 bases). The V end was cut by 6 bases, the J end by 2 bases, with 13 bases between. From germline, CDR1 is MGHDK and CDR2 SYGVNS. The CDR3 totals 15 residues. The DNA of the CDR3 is TGTGCCAGCAGCGACCCAGGGATCACTAATGAAAAACTGTTTTTT. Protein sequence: CASSDPGITNEKLFF.

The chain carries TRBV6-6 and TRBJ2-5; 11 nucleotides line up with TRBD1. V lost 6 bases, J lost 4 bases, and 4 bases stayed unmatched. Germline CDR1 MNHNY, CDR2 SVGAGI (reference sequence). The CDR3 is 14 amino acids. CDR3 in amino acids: CASSRTGGGETQYF. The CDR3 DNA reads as TGTGCCAGCAGCCGGACAGGGGGCGGAGAGACCCAGTACTTC.

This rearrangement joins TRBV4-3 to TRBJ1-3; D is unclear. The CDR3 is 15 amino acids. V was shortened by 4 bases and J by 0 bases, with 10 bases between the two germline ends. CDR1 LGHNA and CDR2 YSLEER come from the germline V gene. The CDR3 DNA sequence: TGCGCCAGCAGCCGAGACATGAGCTCTGGAAACACCATATATTTT. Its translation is CASSRDMSSGNTIYF.

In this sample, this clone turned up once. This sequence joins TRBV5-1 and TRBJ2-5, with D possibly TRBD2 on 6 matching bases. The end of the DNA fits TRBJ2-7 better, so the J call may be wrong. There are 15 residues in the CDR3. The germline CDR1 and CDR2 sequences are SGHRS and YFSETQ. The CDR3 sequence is CASSSGTPRGSEQYF. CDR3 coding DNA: TGCGCCAGCAGCTCGGGGACTCCCCGGGGCTCCGAGCAGTACTTC.

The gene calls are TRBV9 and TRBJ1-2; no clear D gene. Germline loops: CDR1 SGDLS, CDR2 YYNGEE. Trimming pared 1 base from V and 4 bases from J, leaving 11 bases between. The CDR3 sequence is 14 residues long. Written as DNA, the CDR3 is TGTGCCAGCAGCGTACGGTCAGGAGGCTATGGCTACACCTTC. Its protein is CASSVRSGGYGYTF.

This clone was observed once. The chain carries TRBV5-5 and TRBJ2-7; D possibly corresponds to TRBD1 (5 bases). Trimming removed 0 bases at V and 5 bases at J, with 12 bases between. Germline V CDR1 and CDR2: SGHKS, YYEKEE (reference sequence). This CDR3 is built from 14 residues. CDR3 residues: CASSLVQAQHEQYF. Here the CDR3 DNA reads TGTGCCAGCAGCTTGGTACAGGCCCAGCACGAGCAGTACTTC.

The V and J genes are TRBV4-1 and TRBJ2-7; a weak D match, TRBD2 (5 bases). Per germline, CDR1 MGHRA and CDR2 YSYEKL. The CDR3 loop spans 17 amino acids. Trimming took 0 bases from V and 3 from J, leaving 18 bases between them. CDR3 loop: CASSQDWLASSLYEQYF. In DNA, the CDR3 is TGCGCCAGCAGCCAAGATTGGCTAGCCTCATCACTCTACGAGCAGTACTTC.

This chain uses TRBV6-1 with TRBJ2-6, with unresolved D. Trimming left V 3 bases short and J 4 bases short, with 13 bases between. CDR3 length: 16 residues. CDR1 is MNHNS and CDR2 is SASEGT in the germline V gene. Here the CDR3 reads CASSDPPKTGANVLTF. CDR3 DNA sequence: TGTGCCAGCAGTGACCCTCCCAAGACCGGGGCCAACGTCCTGACTTTC.

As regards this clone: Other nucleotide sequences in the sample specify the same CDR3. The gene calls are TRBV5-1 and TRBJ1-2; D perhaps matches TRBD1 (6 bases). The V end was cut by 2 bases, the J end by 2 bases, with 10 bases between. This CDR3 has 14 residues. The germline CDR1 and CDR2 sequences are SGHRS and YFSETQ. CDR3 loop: CASSFGGPNYGYTF. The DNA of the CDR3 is TGCGCCAGCAGCTTCGGGGGGCCAAACTATGGCTACACCTTC.

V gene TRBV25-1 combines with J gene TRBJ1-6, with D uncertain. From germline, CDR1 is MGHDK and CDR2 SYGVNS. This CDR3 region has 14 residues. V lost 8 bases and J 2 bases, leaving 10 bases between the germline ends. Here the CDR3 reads CASHPGPYNSPLHF. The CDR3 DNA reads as TGTGCCAGCCACCCCGGGCCCTATAATTCACCCCTCCACTTT.

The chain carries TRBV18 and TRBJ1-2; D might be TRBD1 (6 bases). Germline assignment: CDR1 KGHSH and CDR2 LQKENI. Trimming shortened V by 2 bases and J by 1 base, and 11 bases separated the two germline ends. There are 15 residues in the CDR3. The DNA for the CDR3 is TGTGCCAGCTCACCATCAGGGGCGGATAACTATGGCTACACCTTC. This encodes CASSPSGADNYGYTF. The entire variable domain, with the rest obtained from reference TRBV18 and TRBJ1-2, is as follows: NAGVMQNPRHLVRRRGQEARLRCSPMKGHSHVYWYRQLPEEGLKFMVYLQKENIIDESGMPKERFSAEFPKEGPSILRIQQVVRGDSAAYFCASSPSGADNYGYTFGSGTRLTVV.

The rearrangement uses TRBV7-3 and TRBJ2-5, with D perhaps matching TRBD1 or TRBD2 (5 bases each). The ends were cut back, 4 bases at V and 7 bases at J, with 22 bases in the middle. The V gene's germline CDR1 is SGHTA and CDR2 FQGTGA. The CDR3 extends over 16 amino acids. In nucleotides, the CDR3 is TGTGCCAGCAGCTCGGGCCTGAGGGGCCAACCGGGGACCCAGTACTTC. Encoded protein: CASSSGLRGQPGTQYF.

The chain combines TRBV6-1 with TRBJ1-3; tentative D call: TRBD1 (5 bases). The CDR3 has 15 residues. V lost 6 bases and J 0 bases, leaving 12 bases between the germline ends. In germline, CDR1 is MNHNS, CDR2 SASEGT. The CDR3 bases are TGTGCCAGCAGGAGTAAGACAGTCTCTGGAAACACCATATATTTT. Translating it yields CASRSKTVSGNTIYF.

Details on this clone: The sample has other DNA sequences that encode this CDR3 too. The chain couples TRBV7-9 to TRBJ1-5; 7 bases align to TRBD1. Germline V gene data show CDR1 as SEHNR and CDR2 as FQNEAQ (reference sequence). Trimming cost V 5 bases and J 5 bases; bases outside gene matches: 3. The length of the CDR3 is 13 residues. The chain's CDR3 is CASSLRGDQPQHF. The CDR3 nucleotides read TGTGCCAGCAGCCTCAGGGGGGATCAGCCCCAGCATTTT.

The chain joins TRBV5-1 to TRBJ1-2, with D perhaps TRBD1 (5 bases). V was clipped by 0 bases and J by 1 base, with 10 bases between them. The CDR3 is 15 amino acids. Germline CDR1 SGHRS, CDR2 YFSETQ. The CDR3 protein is CASSLGTGNNYGYTF. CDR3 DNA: TGCGCCAGCAGCTTGGGTACAGGCAATAACTATGGCTACACCTTC.